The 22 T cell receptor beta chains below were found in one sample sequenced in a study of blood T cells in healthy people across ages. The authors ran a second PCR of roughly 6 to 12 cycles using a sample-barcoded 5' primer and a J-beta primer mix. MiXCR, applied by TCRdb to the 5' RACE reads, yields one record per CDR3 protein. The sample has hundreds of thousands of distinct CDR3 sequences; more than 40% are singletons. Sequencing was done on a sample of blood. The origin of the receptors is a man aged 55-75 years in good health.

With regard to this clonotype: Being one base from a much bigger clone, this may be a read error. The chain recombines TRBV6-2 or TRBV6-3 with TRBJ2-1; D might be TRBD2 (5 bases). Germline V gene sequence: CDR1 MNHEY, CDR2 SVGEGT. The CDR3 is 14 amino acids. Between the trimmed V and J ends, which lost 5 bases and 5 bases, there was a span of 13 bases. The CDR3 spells CASSIRGHDNEQFF. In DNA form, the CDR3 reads TGTGCCAGCAGTATTAGAGGGCATGACAATGAGCAGTTCTTC.

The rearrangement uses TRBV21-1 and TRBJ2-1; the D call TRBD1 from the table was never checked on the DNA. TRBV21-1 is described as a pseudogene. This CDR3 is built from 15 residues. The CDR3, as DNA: TGTGCCAGCAGCAAAGGGGGGCAGAACTACAATGAGCAGTTCTTC. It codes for CASSKGGQNYNEQFF.

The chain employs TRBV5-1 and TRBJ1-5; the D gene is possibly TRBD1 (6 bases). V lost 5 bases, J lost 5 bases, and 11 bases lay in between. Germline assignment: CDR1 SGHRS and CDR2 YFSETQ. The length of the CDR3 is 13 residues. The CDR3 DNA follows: TGCGCCAGCAGACAACAGGGCGATCAGCCCCAGCATTTT. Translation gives CASRQQGDQPQHF.

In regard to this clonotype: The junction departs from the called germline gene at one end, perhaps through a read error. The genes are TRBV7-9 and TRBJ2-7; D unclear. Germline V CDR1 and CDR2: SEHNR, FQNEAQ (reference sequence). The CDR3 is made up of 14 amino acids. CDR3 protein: CANSSPNQVDEQYF. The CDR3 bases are TGTGCCAACAGCTCCCCCAATCAGGTCGACGAGCAGTACTTC.

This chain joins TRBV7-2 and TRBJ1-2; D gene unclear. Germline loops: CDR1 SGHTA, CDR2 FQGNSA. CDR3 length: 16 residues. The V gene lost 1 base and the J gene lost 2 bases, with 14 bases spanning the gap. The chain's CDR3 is CASSLEGSVGNYGYTF. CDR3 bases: TGTGCCAGCAGCTTAGAGGGTTCGGTAGGAAACTATGGCTACACCTTC.

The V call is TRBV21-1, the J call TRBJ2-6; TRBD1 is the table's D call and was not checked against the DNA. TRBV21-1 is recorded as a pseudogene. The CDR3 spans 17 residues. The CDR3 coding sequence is TGTGCCAGCAACGCTGGGGACAGGGACACTGGGGCCAACGTCCTGACTTTC. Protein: CASNAGDRDTGANVLTF.

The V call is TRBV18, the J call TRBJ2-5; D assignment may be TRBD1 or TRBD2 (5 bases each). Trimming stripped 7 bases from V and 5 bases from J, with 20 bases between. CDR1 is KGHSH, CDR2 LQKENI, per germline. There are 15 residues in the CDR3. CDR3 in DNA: TGTGCCAGCTTACCTAGGACGGGGCTACTGGAGACCCAGTACTTC. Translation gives CASLPRTGLLETQYF.

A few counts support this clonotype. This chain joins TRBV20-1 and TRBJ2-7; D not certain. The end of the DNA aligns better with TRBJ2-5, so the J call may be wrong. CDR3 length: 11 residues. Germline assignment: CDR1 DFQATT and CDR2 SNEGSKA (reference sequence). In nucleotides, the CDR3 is TGCAGTGCTAGAGTCATAGAGACCCAGTACTTC. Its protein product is CSARVIETQYF.

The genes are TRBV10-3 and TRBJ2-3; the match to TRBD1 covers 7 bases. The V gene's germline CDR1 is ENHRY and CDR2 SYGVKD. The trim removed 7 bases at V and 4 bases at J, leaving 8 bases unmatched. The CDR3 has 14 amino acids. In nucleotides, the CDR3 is TGTGCCATCAACCCGACAGGGACATCAGATACGCAGTATTTT. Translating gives CAINPTGTSDTQYF.

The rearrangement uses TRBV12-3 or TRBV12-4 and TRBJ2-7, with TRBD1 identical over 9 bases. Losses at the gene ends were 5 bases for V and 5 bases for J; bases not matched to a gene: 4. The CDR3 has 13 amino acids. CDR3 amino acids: CASSLTGGNEQYF. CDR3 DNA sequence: TGTGCCAGCAGTCTGACAGGGGGGAACGAGCAGTACTTC.

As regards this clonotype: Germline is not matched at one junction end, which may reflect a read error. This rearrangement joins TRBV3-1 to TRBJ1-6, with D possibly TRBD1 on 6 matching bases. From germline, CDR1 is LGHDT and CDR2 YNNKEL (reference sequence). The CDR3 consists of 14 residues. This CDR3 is CASSQDRGNSPPHF. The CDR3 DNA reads TGTGCCAGCAGCCAAGACAGGGGTAATTCACCCCCCCACTTT.

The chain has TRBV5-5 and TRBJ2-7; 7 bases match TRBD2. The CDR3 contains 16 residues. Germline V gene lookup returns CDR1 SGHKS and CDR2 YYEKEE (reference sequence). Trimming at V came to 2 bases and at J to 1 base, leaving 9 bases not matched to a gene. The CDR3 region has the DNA TGTGCCAGCAGCTTAGGAAGCGGGGTATTTTCCTACGAGCAGTACTTC. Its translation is CASSLGSGVFSYEQYF.

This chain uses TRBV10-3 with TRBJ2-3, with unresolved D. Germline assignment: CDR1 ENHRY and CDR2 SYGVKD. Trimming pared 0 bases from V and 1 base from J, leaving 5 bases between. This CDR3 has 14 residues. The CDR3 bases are TGTGCCATCAGTGAGTCGCTCGGCACAGATACGCAGTATTTT. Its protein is CAISESLGTDTQYF.

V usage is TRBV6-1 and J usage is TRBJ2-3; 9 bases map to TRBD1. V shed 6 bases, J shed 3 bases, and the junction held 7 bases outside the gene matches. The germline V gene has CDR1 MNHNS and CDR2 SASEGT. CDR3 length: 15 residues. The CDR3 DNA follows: TGTGCCAGCAGAACGGGACAGGGAGGAACAGATACGCAGTATTTT. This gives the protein CASRTGQGGTDTQYF.

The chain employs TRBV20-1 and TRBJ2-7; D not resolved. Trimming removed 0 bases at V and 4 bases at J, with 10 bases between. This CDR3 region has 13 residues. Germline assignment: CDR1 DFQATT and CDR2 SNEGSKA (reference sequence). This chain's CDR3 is CSARDPSSYEQYV. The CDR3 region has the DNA TGCAGTGCTAGAGATCCCAGTTCATACGAGCAGTACGTC.

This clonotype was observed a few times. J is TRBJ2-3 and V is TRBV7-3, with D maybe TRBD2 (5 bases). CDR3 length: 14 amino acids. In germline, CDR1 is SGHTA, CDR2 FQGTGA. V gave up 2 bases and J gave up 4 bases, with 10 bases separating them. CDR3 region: CASSLGESPDTQYF. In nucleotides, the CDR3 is TGTGCCAGCAGCTTAGGGGAGAGTCCAGATACGCAGTATTTT.

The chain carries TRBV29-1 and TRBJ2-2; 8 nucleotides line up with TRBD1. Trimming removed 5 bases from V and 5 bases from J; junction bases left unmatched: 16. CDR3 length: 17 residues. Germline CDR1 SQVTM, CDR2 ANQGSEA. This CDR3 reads CSVFAPTDRGGTGELFF. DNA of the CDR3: TGCAGCGTTTTTGCACCAACTGACAGGGGCGGGACCGGGGAGCTGTTTTTT.

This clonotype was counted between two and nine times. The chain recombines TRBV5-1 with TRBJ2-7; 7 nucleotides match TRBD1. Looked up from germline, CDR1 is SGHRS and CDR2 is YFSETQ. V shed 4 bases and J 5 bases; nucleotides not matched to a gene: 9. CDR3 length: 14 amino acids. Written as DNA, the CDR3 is TGCGCCAGCAGCCCCGGCAGGGGGAGAAACGAGCAGTACTTC. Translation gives CASSPGRGRNEQYF.

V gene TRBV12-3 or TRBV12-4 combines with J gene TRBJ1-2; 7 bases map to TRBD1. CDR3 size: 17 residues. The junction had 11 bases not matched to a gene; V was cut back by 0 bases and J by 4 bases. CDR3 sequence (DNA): TGTGCCAGCAGTTTAGCCCGAGGGGGCCGGGGTACCTATGGCTACACCTTC. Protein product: CASSLARGGRGTYGYTF.

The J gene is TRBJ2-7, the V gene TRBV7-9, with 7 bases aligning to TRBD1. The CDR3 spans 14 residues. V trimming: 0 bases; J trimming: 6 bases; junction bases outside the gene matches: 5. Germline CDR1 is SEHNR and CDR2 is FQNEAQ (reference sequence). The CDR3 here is CASSLADRVGEQYF. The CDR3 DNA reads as TGTGCCAGCAGCTTAGCAGACAGGGTGGGCGAGCAGTACTTC.

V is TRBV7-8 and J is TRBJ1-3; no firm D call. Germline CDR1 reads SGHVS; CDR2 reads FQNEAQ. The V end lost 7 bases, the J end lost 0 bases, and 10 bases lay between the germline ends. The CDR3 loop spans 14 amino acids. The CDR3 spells CASKPYDSGNTIYF. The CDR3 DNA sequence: TGTGCCAGCAAACCCTACGACTCTGGAAACACCATATATTTT. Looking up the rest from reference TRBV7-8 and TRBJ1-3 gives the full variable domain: GAGVSQSPRYKVAKRGQDVALRCDPISGHVSLFWYQQALGQGPEFLTYFQNEAQLDKSGLPSDRFFAERPEGSVSTLKIQRTQQEDSAVYLCASKPYDSGNTIYFGEGSWLTVV.

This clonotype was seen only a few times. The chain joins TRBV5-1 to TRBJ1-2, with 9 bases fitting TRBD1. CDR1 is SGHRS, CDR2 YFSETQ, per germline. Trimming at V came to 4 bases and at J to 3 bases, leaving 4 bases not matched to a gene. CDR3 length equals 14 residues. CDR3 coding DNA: TGCGCCAGCAGCGAACGGACAGGGGACTATGGCTACACCTTC. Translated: CASSERTGDYGYTF.